This T cell receptor (beta chain) was sequenced for a study of T cell responses to AZD1222 COVID-19 vaccine. As for the study in general: Pooled samples include second doses given at about 4 or 12 weeks. Overall study results and limits: White British people made up most donors, females outnumbered males, and clonal diversity was possibly underestimated.

V gave up 6 bases and J gave up 1 base; unmatched junction bases: 7. The CDR3 runs to 15 residues. CDR1 is SGHAT, CDR2 FQNNGV, per germline. Details on this clone: As yet, its antigen is unknown.

TCRdb keeps only in-frame clones here, not all; method: immunoSEQ multiplex PCR. The sample lists approximately 200,000 clones, 85% to 90% seen once, with over 6% in the top ten. V usage is TRBV11-2 and J usage is TRBJ2-3; 7 positions agree with TRBD2. The sequence was obtained from an adult in good health. The material sequenced was peripheral blood, taken on day 0 of AZD1222 vaccination. The CDR3 DNA is TGTGCCAGCAGGAGAGCGGGGACCCGCACAGATACGCAGTATTTT. It codes for CASRRAGTRTDTQYF. Full variable domain (outside the CDR3, taken from reference TRBV11-2 and TRBJ2-3): EAGVAQSPRYKIIEKRQSVAFWCNPISGHATLYWYQQILGQGPKLLIQFQNNGVVDDSQLPKDRFSAERLKGVDSTLKIQPAKLEDSAVYLCASRRAGTRTDTQYFGPGTRLTVL.